This record covers a single T cell receptor (beta chain). The data stem from a study of blood T cell repertoires in COVID-19. As processed by the authors: Reference gene primer amplification in the assay estimated nucleated cell counts. Sequencing was performed with immunoSEQ multiplex PCR; in TCRdb, only in-frame clones are kept and a portion is missing. V, J and clone size derive from that table, while D and trimming were established from the DNA sequence. The repertoire holds over 250,000 clones, around 89% seen once, with around 2% in the top ten. Per the germline V gene, CDR1 is KGHDR and CDR2 is SFDVKD. Trimming cost V 1 base and J 4 bases, with 14 bases left between them. The CDR3 covers 16 residues.

Sequencing input: PBMCs or T cells enriched from blood (not recorded which). The V gene is TRBV24-1, the J gene TRBJ2-3; TRBD2 might be the D (6 bases). This receptor was identified in a woman in her sixties in a cohort exposed to, infected with or recovered from COVID-19 (not recorded which). The CDR3 DNA is TGTGCCACCAGTGATTTCGCGGGACTGTTGGCAGATACGCAGTATTTT. It encodes CATSDFAGLLADTQYF.